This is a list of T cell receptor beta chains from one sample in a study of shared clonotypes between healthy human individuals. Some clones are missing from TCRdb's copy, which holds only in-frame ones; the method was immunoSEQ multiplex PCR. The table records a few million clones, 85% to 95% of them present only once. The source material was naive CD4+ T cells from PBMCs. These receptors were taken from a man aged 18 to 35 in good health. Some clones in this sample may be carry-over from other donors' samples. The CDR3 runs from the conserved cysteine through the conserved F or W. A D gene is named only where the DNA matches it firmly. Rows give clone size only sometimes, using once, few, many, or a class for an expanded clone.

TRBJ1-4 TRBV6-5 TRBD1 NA CASSSTGLGKLFF TGTGCCAGCAGTTCGACAGGGCTTGGAAAACTGTTTTTT
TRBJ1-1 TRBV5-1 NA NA CASRPGPLSAEAFF TGCGCCAGCAGGCCGGGACCCCTTAGCGCTGAAGCTTTCTTT
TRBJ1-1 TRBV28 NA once CASSLDANTEAFF TGTGCCAGCAGCCTGGACGCGAACACTGAAGCTTTCTTT
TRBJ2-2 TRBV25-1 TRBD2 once CASSATSGSLTGELFF TGTGCCAGCAGTGCGACTAGCGGGAGTCTCACCGGGGAGCTGTTTTTT
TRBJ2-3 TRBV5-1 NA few CASSLMGDTQYF TGCGCCAGCAGCTTGATGGGAGATACGCAGTATTTT
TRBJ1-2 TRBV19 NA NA CASRSPTSPTALNYGYTF TGTGCCAGTAGATCACCTACGTCCCCTACAGCACTTAACTATGGCTACACCTTC
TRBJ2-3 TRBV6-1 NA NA CASSEVAKGDTQYF TGTGCCAGCAGTGAAGTAGCTAAAGGGGATACGCAGTATTTT
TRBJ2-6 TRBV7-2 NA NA CASSYLPGGANVLTF TGTGCCAGCAGTTACCTGCCGGGTGGGGCCAACGTCCTGACTTTC
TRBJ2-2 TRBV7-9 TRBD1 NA CASSFQDRGPYTGELFF TGTGCCAGCAGCTTCCAGGACAGGGGGCCCTACACCGGGGAGCTGTTTTTT
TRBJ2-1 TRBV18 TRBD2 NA CASSPPLAAYNEQFF TGTGCCAGCTCACCGCCCCTAGCGGCCTACAATGAGCAGTTCTTC
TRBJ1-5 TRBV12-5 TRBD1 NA CASGLVTGGWRSNQPQHF TGTGCTAGTGGTTTGGTGACAGGGGGCTGGAGAAGCAATCAGCCCCAGCATTTT
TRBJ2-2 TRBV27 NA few CASSLLRAGELFF TGTGCCAGCAGTTTGCTCCGTGCCGGGGAGCTGTTTTTT
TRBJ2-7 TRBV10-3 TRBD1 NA CAISESDRGWAEQYF TGTGCCATCAGTGAGTCTGACAGGGGGTGGGCGGAGCAGTACTTC
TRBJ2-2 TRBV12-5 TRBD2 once CASGLVRLAGGRWDTGELFF TGTGCTAGTGGTTTGGTAAGACTAGCGGGAGGTCGTTGGGACACCGGGGAGCTGTTTTTT
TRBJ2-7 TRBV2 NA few CASTGAYEQYF TGTGCCAGCACGGGGGCCTACGAGCAGTACTTC
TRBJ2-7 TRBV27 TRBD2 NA CASRVAGGPLDEQYF TGTGCCAGCAGAGTAGCGGGAGGGCCTTTGGACGAGCAGTACTTC
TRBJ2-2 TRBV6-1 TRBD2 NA CASSVWGRAAGELFF TGTGCCAGCAGTGTATGGGGGAGGGCGGCCGGGGAGCTGTTTTTT
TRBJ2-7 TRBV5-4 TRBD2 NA CASSGGLAGHYEQYF TGTGCCAGCAGCGGGGGACTAGCGGGACACTACGAGCAGTACTTC
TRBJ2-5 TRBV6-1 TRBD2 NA CATLGLAGQETQYF TGTGCCACCCTCGGGCTAGCGGGGCAAGAGACCCAGTACTTC
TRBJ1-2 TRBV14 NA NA CASSQYGIDGYTF TGTGCCAGCAGCCAATACGGGATCGATGGCTACACCTTC
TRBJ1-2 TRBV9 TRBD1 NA CASSNRGSQREGYGYTF TGTGCCAGCAGCAACAGGGGGTCCCAAAGGGAAGGCTATGGCTACACCTTC
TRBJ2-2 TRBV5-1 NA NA CASSTDGSNTGELFF TGCGCCAGCAGTACCGACGGTTCGAACACCGGGGAGCTGTTTTTT
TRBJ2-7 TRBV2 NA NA CASSTGSYEQYF TGTGCCAGCAGTACAGGCTCCTACGAGCAGTACTTC
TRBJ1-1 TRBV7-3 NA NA CASSFRHMNTEAFF TGTGCCAGCAGCTTTCGGCACATGAACACTGAAGCTTTCTTT
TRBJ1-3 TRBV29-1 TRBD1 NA CSVLTGVSSGNTIYF TGCAGCGTCCTAACAGGGGTCAGCTCTGGAAACACCATATATTTT
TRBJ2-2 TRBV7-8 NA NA CASSFGRPNTGELFF TGTGCCAGCAGCTTTGGGAGGCCCAACACCGGGGAGCTGTTTTTT
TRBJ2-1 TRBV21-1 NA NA CASLRLAPSYNEQFF TGTGCCAGCCTTAGACTAGCGCCCTCCTACAATGAGCAGTTCTTC
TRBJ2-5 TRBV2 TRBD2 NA CASSDMGTSGRGETQYF TGTGCCAGCAGTGATATGGGGACTAGCGGGAGAGGCGAGACCCAGTACTTC
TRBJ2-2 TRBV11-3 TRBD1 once CASSLGQGSTGELFF TGTGCCAGCAGCCTAGGACAGGGGAGCACCGGGGAGCTGTTTTTT
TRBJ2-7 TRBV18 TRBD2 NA CASSPSLAGDYEQYF TGTGCCAGCTCACCGTCGCTAGCGGGAGACTACGAGCAGTACTTC
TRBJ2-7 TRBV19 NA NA CASSIGTQYYEQYF TGTGCCAGTAGTATAGGGACTCAATACTACGAGCAGTACTTC
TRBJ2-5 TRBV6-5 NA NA CASWSQGGIGKTQYF TGTGCCAGCTGGTCTCAGGGTGGGATAGGGAAGACCCAGTACTTC
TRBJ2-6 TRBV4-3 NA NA CASSQESVNSGANVLTF TGCGCCAGCAGCCAAGAGAGTGTGAACTCTGGGGCCAACGTCCTGACTTTC
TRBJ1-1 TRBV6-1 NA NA CASSEGGEAFF TGTGCCAGCAGTGAAGGAGGTGAAGCTTTCTTT
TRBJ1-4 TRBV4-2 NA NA CASSQYSSHNEKLFF TGTGCCAGCAGCCAATACTCTAGCCATAATGAAAAACTGTTTTTT
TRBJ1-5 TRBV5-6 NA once CASSSRGSNQPQHF TGTGCCAGCAGCTCCAGGGGAAGCAATCAGCCCCAGCATTTT
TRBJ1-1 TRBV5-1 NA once CASSLLRGRTEAFF TGCGCCAGCAGTTTACTCAGGGGTAGAACTGAAGCTTTCTTT
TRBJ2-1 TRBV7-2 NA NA CASSLDGSGTVQFF TGTGCCAGCAGCTTAGATGGTAGCGGGACAGTACAGTTCTTC
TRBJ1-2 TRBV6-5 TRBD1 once CASSPRTGRYNGYTF TGTGCCAGCAGTCCACGGACAGGACGCTATAATGGCTACACCTTC
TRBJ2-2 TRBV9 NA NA CASSVGPSANTGELFF TGTGCCAGCAGCGTAGGTCCCAGCGCGAACACCGGGGAGCTGTTTTTT
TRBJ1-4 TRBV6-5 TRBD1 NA CASSWTGDSEKLFF TGTGCCAGCAGCTGGACAGGGGATTCTGAAAAACTGTTTTTT
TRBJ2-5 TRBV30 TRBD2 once CAWSVLVAGPGTQYF TGTGCCTGGAGTGTACTGGTAGCGGGACCCGGGACCCAGTACTTC
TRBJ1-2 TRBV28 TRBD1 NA CASSYYRGDGYTF TGTGCCAGCAGTTATTACAGGGGTGACGGCTACACCTTC
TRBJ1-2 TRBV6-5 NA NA CASSRSGVYGYTF TGTGCCAGCTCACGATCGGGGGTCTATGGCTACACCTTC
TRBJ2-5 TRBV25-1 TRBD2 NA CASSEGFWLAGGVQYF TGTGCCAGCAGTGAAGGTTTTTGGCTAGCGGGAGGGGTCCAGTACTTC
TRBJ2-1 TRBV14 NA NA CASSQGTADYNEQFF TGTGCCAGCAGCCAAGGGACAGCTGATTACAATGAGCAGTTCTTC
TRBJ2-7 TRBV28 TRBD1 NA CASSAGTGDEQYF TGTGCCAGCAGTGCCGGGACAGGGGACGAGCAGTACTTC
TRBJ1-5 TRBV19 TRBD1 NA CASSNRDRGPNQPQHF TGTGCCAGTAGTAACCGGGACAGGGGCCCCAATCAGCCCCAGCATTTT
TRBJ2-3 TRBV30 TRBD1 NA CAWSGGTGFADTQYF TGTGCCTGGAGTGGCGGGACAGGTTTCGCGGATACGCAGTATTTT
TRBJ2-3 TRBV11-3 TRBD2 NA CASSLDGAGTDTQYF TGTGCCAGCAGCTTAGACGGAGCGGGAACAGATACGCAGTATTTT
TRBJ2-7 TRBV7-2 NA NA CASSLIWGNLRRADYEQYF TGTGCCAGCAGCTTAATCTGGGGAAACCTAAGACGGGCGGACTACGAGCAGTACTTC
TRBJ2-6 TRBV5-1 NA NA CASSSLFSGTNNVLTF TGCGCCAGCAGCTCCCTGTTTTCCGGGACAAACAACGTCCTGACTTTC
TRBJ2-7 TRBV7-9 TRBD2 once CASSSSQTSGRAWGQYF TGTGCCAGCAGTTCCAGCCAAACTAGCGGGAGGGCCTGGGGGCAGTACTTC
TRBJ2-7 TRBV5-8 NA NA CASSFRTVYEQYF TGTGCCAGCAGCTTTCGGACAGTTTACGAGCAGTACTTC
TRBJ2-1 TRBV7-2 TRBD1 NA CASSLDRGGDNEQFF TGTGCCAGCAGCTTAGACAGGGGTGGGGACAATGAGCAGTTCTTC
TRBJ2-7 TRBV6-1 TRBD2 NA CASSEGSGASGNHEQYF TGTGCCAGCAGTGAGGGCAGCGGGGCTAGCGGGAACCACGAGCAGTACTTC
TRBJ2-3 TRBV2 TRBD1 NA CASSEGTGVDTQYF TGTGCCAGCAGTGAAGGGACAGGCGTAGATACGCAGTATTTT